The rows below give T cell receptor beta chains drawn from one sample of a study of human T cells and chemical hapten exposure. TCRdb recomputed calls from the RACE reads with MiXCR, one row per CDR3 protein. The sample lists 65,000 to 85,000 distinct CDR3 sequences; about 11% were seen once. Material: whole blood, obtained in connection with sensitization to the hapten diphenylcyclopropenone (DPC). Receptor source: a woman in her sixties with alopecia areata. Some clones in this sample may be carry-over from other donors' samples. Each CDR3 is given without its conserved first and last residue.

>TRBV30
AWSQAGVRY
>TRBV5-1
ASSPGRQEDTEAF
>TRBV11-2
ASSPSGGAKNEQF
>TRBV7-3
ASSPRGTDYNEQF
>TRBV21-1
ASSKRADSRRGEAF
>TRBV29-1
SVEGAGGYNEQF
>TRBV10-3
AIRDPANTGELF
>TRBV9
ASSVRGIADTQY
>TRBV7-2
ASSLLPSRGYT
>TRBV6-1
ASSSLGQSTEAF
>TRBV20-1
SASGTHGNTEAF
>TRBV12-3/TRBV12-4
ASSPGDYQPQH
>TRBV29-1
SVGGRVDTEAF
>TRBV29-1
SVEDRALRRGYT
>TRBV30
AWSPSSHSGLF
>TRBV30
ARTSGGGYEQF
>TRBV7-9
ASSRRDNEQY
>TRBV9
ASSVAEGWRETQY
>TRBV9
ASSVAAAGEETQY
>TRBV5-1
ASSPIPLNTEAF
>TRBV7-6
ASSLDWTGMTGELF
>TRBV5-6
ASTGTHTDTQY
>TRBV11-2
ASSLVPFATSGGTEEQY
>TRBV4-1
ASSQARGHQPQH
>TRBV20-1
SARRTSGNNEQF
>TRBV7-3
ASSLSPRPPETQY
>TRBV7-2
ASSKRTHTNTQY
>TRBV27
ASSSSGVDEKLF
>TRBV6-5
ASSYSGSLGGETQY